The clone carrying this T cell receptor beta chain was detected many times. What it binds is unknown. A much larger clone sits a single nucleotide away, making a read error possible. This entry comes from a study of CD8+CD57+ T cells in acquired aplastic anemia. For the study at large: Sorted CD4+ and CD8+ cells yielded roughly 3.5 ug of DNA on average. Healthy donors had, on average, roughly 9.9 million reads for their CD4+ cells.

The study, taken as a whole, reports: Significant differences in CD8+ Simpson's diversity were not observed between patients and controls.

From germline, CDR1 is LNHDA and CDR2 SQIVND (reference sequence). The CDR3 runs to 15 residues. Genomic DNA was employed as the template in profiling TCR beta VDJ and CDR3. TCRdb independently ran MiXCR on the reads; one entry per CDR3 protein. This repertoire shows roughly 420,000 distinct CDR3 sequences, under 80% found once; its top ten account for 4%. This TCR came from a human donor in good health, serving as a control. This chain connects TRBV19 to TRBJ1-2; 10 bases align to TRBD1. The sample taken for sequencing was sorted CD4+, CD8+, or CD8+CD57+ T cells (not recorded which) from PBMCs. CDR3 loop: CASSMTGGRSYGHTF. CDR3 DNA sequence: TGTGCCAGTAGTATGACAGGGGGCAGGAGCTATGGCCACACCTTC.